The 21 T cell receptor beta chains in this list originate from one sample, sequenced in a study of T cell responses to AZD1222 COVID-19 vaccine (dated by TCRdb to the early 2020s). Library construction relied on the immunoSEQ multiplex PCR assay. Imported from immuneACCESS, the table was reduced by TCRdb to in-frame sequences with V and J called. These copies leave out some clones; in studies compared against another copy, an unresolved V gene accounts for under half, and the cause of the remainder is not known. Counted in this sample were fewer than 150,000 clones; about 91% of them appeared once. The ten biggest clones cover under 6.5% of the sample. The time point label, read with the paper, signifies: baseline before first vaccination. The sample consisted of peripheral blood, taken on day 0 of AZD1222 vaccination. The receptors derive from an adult in good health.

J is TRBJ1-1 and V is TRBV19, with D unclear. Germline loops: CDR1 LNHDA, CDR2 SQIVND (reference sequence). This CDR3 has 15 amino acids. V was shortened by 3 bases and J by 0 bases, with 11 bases between the two germline ends. The CDR3 DNA reads TGTGCCAGTAGTATCGGTAGGGATCTGAACACTGAAGCTTTCTTT. Amino acids: CASSIGRDLNTEAFF.

V gene TRBV19 combines with J gene TRBJ2-5; no clear D gene. The CDR3 spans 15 residues. CDR1 and CDR2 (germline): LNHDA, SQIVND (reference sequence). Trimming stripped 3 bases from V and 2 bases from J, with 13 bases between. CDR3 in DNA: TGTGCCAGTAGTATCAACCCCCTGGGGCAAGAGACCCAGTACTTC. Translated: CASSINPLGQETQYF.

For the CDR3, the DNA is TGTGCCAGCAGTGGCGCGTTTAGCGGGCAGGCACCCCCTGTGTTCCATGAGCAGTTCTTC. Its protein is CASSGAFSGQAPPVFHEQFF. V usage is TRBV6-2 or TRBV6-3 and J usage is TRBJ2-1; 7 bases line up with TRBD2. Germline lookup yields CDR1 MNHEY and CDR2 SVGEGT. The CDR3 runs to 20 residues. The junction had 27 bases not matched to a gene; V was cut back by 5 bases and J by 8 bases.

The J gene is TRBJ1-1, the V gene TRBV19; 7 bases align to TRBD1. The CDR3 is 14 amino acids. Germline loops: CDR1 LNHDA, CDR2 SQIVND (reference sequence). The J segment lost 4 bases and the V segment lost 9 bases, leaving 11 bases of the junction unmatched. In DNA, the CDR3 is TGTGCCAGCTTTCGAGGGGGCCCGGGCACTGAAGCTTTCTTT. This encodes CASFRGGPGTEAFF.

The CDR3 is CSVDRAQETQYF. The CDR3 DNA sequence: TGCAGCGTCGACAGGGCTCAAGAGACCCAGTACTTC. The genes are TRBV29-1 and TRBJ2-5; 7 bases map to TRBD1. CDR3 length: 12 residues. Germline CDR1 SQVTM, CDR2 ANQGSEA. The trim removed 6 bases at V and 2 bases at J, leaving 3 bases unmatched.

The rearrangement links TRBV5-1 to TRBJ1-4, with no clear D. V was trimmed by 0 bases and J by 0 bases, leaving 3 bases between them. The CDR3 is made up of 14 amino acids. The germline gives CDR1 SGHRS, CDR2 YFSETQ. The CDR3 DNA reads as TGCGCCAGCAGCTTGGGTGCAACTAATGAAAAACTGTTTTTT. It yields the protein CASSLGATNEKLFF.

CDR3 nucleotides: TGTGCCAGCAGTTTGACGGACAGGGAAGGAACTGAAGCTTTCTTT. Its translation is CASSLTDREGTEAFF. The chain recombines TRBV28 with TRBJ1-1; 8 bases match TRBD1. Trimming removed 3 bases from V and 5 bases from J; junction bases left unmatched: 8. This CDR3 spans 15 amino acids. From germline, CDR1 is MDHEN and CDR2 SYDVKM.

The sample holds a few counts of this clone. The genes are TRBV28 and TRBJ1-5; D gene ambiguous. CDR1 and CDR2 (germline): MDHEN, SYDVKM. Trimming removed 5 bases at V and 9 bases at J, with 14 bases between. This CDR3 has 13 residues. The DNA for the CDR3 is TGTGCCAGCAGTCCCCCCGGGGTGGGGCCCCAGCATTTT. It codes for CASSPPGVGPQHF.

This clone was detected only once. Other DNA sequences from this sample encode an identical CDR3 as well. This chain uses TRBV5-1 with TRBJ1-3; D is undetermined. Trimming stripped 0 bases from V and 2 bases from J, with 6 bases between. Germline V gives CDR1 SGHRS, CDR2 YFSETQ. The CDR3 sequence is 14 residues long. Written as DNA, the CDR3 is TGCGCCAGCAGCTTGGGTGGGACTGGAAACACCATATATTTT. Amino acids: CASSLGGTGNTIYF.

About this clone itself: Other DNA sequences in this sample translate to the same CDR3. The rearrangement joins TRBV5-1 to TRBJ1-1; D not certain. Trimming took 0 bases from V and 4 from J, leaving 10 bases between them. This CDR3 has 14 residues. Germline V gene data show CDR1 as SGHRS and CDR2 as YFSETQ. The CDR3 sequence is CASSLVPGGTEAFF. The CDR3, as DNA: TGCGCCAGCAGCTTGGTACCGGGAGGCACTGAAGCTTTCTTT.

The chain couples TRBV2 to TRBJ2-2; 13 bases map to TRBD2. In germline, CDR1 is SNHLY, CDR2 FYNNEI. The V gene end was trimmed by 6 bases and the J gene end by 0 bases; junction bases not matched to a gene: 1. The CDR3 runs to 16 residues. CDR3 loop: CASRGTSGANTGELFF. The CDR3 DNA sequence: TGTGCCAGCAGGGGGACTAGCGGGGCGAACACCGGGGAGCTGTTTTTT.

The chain uses TRBV2 and TRBJ2-7, with D perhaps matching TRBD1 (5 bases). Germline V lookup: CDR1 SNHLY, CDR2 FYNNEI. Between the trimmed V and J ends, which lost 6 bases and 0 bases, there was a span of 9 bases. There are 13 residues in the CDR3. CDR3 sequence: CASSRQSSYEQYF. CDR3 nucleotide sequence: TGTGCCAGCAGCCGACAGAGCTCCTACGAGCAGTACTTC.

The chain has TRBV11-3 and TRBJ2-4, with a tentative D call TRBD1 (6 bases). V gave up 0 bases and J gave up 8 bases, with 8 bases separating them. This CDR3 spans 13 amino acids. Germline lookup yields CDR1 SGHNT and CDR2 YENEEA. CDR3 region: CASSLEGQDIQYF. The CDR3 DNA sequence: TGTGCCAGCAGCTTAGAGGGACAAGACATTCAGTACTTC.

This clone is a singleton in its sample. The genes are TRBV7-2 and TRBJ1-2, with TRBD1 identical over 8 bases. J gave up 4 bases and V 1 base, and 2 bases lay outside the gene matches. CDR3 length: 14 residues. Germline V gene lookup returns CDR1 SGHTA and CDR2 FQGNSA. The CDR3 region is CASSLGDRSYGYTF. DNA of the CDR3: TGTGCCAGCAGCTTAGGGGACAGGTCCTATGGCTACACCTTC.

The chain uses TRBV7-9 and TRBJ2-7; D ambiguous. The CDR3 runs 12 residues. The V and J ends lost 8 bases and 0 bases respectively, with 8 bases between them. Germline V gives CDR1 SEHNR, CDR2 FQNEAQ (reference sequence). CDR3 in DNA: TGTGCCAGCGGGCGCGACTCCTACGAGCAGTACTTC. It is translated as CASGRDSYEQYF.

CDR3 sequence: CASRPSDVVQPQHF. The CDR3 DNA reads TGTGCCAGCAGGCCGTCGGACGTAGTTCAGCCCCAGCATTTT. The chain carries TRBV28 and TRBJ1-5; D gene uncertain. This CDR3 is 14 amino acids long. V was cut by 6 bases and J by 6 bases, with 15 bases left in between. CDR1 and CDR2 (germline): MDHEN, SYDVKM.

In this sample, this clone turned up a few times. The genes are TRBV10-3 and TRBJ1-2; D is unclear. The CDR3 length is 12 residues. The V and J ends lost 10 bases and 0 bases respectively, with 9 bases between them. In germline, CDR1 is ENHRY, CDR2 SYGVKD. The CDR3 here is CATTGTNYGYTF. The DNA for the CDR3 is TGTGCCACCACGGGGACTAACTATGGCTACACCTTC.

The genes are TRBV10-3 and TRBJ1-6; 7 positions agree with TRBD1. The CDR3 has 15 amino acids. V dropped 6 bases and J dropped 6; count of bases not matched to a gene: 8. Germline CDR1 reads ENHRY; CDR2 reads SYGVKD. For the CDR3, the DNA is TGTGCCATCAGGCTGTCGGGACAGCCTAATTCACCCCTCCACTTT. Its protein is CAIRLSGQPNSPLHF.

The chain is built from TRBV28 and TRBJ2-2; tentative D call: TRBD2 (6 bases). The V and J ends lost 7 bases and 7 bases respectively, with 22 bases between them. Germline CDR1 is MDHEN and CDR2 is SYDVKM. CDR3 size: 16 residues. The CDR3 spells CASISVTGLQIGELFF. In nucleotides, the CDR3 is TGTGCCAGCATTTCCGTGACGGGACTCCAAATCGGGGAGCTGTTTTTT.

This chain connects TRBV7-9 to TRBJ2-1, with TRBD1 matching over 7 bases. Germline V lookup: CDR1 SEHNR, CDR2 FQNEAQ (reference sequence). This CDR3 is built from 14 residues. After removal of 0 bases from V and 4 bases from J, the junction contained 0 bases not matched to a gene. CDR3 nucleotide sequence: TGTGCCAGCAGCTTAGCGACAGGGTACAATGAGCAGTTCTTC. This codes for CASSLATGYNEQFF.

CDR3 DNA sequence: TGTGCCAGCTCACGACAGGAGGGCAATCAGCCCCAGCATTTT. Protein product: CASSRQEGNQPQHF. The chain carries TRBV18 and TRBJ1-5, with D tentatively TRBD1 (6 bases). With 4 bases removed from V and 2 bases from J, the gap between germline ends came to 9 bases. The CDR3 contains 14 residues. Looked up from germline, CDR1 is KGHSH and CDR2 is LQKENI.